This entry concerns a single TCR beta chain. Germline V CDR1 and CDR2: SGHAT, FQNNGV. The CDR3 loop spans 13 amino acids. V dropped 1 base and J dropped 3 bases, with 7 bases sitting between them. The record originates from a study of blood T cell repertoires in COVID-19. In the study overall: Acute-phase and convalescent COVID-19 samples originated in the United States, Italy and Spain.

Enrollees, 18 to 89 years old, lived in around 23 US areas. Membership in each cohort depended on participant-reported clinical history. Per the authors' pipeline: Reference gene primer amplification gave estimated nucleated cell counts. The data were produced by immunoSEQ multiplex PCR, yet TCRdb's version contains in-frame clones alone and is incomplete. V, J and clone size derive from that table, while D and trimming were established from the DNA sequence. The data show hundreds of thousands of clones, roughly 86% seen once. The chain has TRBV11-2 and TRBJ2-7; unclear D gene. This clonotype was obtained from a young woman with acute COVID-19. The material sequenced was PBMCs or T cells enriched from blood (not recorded which). The CDR3 nucleotides read TGTGCCAGCAGCTTAGGTGGCAGCTACGAGCAGTACTTC. Protein product: CASSLGGSYEQYF.